What follows are 2 T cell receptor beta chains derived from one specimen sequenced in a study of sequential checkpoint blockade in melanoma. Treatment indicated: randomized to nivolumab then ipilimumab (arm A) or the reverse (arm B). Some clones are missing from TCRdb's copy, which holds only in-frame ones; the method was immunoSEQ multiplex PCR. The sample lists more than 5,000 clones; around 75% were seen once. This material consisted of CD8+ T cells sorted from blood (inferred from file names), taken from a patient given nivolumab and ipilimumab in sequence. These receptors were taken from a human patient with melanoma. Some clones in this sample may be carry-over from other donors' samples.

The chain employs TRBV27 and TRBJ1-2, with 7 nucleotides matching TRBD1. The germline V gene has CDR1 MNHEY and CDR2 SMNVEV (reference sequence). The CDR3 sequence is 14 residues long. V dropped 0 bases and J dropped 8; count of bases not matched to a gene: 6. This CDR3 reads CASSLSTGVQGYTF. In nucleotides, the CDR3 is TGTGCCAGCAGTTTATCAACAGGGGTACAGGGCTACACCTTC.

The chain carries TRBV19 and TRBJ1-2, with TRBD1 matching 8 bases. The V segment lost 3 bases and the J segment 5 bases; nucleotides outside the gene matches: 14. The germline CDR1 and CDR2 sequences are LNHDA and SQIVND (reference sequence). This CDR3 spans 17 amino acids. This chain's CDR3 is CASSMELWTGRDYGYTF. CDR3 coding DNA: TGTGCCAGTAGTATGGAACTATGGACAGGGAGGGATTATGGCTACACCTTC. Combining the CDR3 with reference TRBV19 and TRBJ1-2 gives the whole variable domain DGGITQSPKYLFRKEGQNVTLSCEQNLNHDAMYWYRQDPGQGLRLIYYSQIVNDFQKGDIAEGYSVSREKKESFPLTVTSAQKNPTAFYLCASSMELWTGRDYGYTFGSGTRLTVV.